This T cell receptor (beta chain) was recorded in a study of T cells in Graves' hyperthyroidism and ophthalmopathy. TCR beta CDR3 sequences were amplified from RNA transcripts. When the TCR CDR3 underwent first-round RT-PCR, the HTBI primer set was used. In TCRdb, the multiplex PCR reads were re-called with MiXCR into one record per CDR3 protein. Here the sample spans under 800,000 distinct CDR3 sequences, around 13% being singletons. Researchers defined stable Graves' hyperthyroidism as no ophthalmopathy progression within 18 months. Exclusions: uncontrolled infection, other autoimmune disease, pregnancy, lactation. The study based diagnoses on clinical symptoms, serum thyroxine and TRAb, thyroid ultrasound and orbital computed tomography. Concerning this clonotype itself: A much bigger clone sits one base away, suggesting this may be a read error.

The sequenced material came from blood. This TCR was sampled from a woman aged 18-29 years with Graves' hyperthyroidism.

The DNA of the CDR3 is TGTGCCAGCAGTGATACAGGGGACGGCACTGAAGCTTTCTTT. Amino acids: CASSDTGDGTEAFF. The V gene is TRBV2, the J gene TRBJ1-1; 7 nucleotides align to TRBD1. Losses at the gene ends were 3 bases for V and 4 bases for J; bases not matched to a gene: 5. This CDR3 has 14 residues. Germline V gene data show CDR1 as SNHLY and CDR2 as FYNNEI.